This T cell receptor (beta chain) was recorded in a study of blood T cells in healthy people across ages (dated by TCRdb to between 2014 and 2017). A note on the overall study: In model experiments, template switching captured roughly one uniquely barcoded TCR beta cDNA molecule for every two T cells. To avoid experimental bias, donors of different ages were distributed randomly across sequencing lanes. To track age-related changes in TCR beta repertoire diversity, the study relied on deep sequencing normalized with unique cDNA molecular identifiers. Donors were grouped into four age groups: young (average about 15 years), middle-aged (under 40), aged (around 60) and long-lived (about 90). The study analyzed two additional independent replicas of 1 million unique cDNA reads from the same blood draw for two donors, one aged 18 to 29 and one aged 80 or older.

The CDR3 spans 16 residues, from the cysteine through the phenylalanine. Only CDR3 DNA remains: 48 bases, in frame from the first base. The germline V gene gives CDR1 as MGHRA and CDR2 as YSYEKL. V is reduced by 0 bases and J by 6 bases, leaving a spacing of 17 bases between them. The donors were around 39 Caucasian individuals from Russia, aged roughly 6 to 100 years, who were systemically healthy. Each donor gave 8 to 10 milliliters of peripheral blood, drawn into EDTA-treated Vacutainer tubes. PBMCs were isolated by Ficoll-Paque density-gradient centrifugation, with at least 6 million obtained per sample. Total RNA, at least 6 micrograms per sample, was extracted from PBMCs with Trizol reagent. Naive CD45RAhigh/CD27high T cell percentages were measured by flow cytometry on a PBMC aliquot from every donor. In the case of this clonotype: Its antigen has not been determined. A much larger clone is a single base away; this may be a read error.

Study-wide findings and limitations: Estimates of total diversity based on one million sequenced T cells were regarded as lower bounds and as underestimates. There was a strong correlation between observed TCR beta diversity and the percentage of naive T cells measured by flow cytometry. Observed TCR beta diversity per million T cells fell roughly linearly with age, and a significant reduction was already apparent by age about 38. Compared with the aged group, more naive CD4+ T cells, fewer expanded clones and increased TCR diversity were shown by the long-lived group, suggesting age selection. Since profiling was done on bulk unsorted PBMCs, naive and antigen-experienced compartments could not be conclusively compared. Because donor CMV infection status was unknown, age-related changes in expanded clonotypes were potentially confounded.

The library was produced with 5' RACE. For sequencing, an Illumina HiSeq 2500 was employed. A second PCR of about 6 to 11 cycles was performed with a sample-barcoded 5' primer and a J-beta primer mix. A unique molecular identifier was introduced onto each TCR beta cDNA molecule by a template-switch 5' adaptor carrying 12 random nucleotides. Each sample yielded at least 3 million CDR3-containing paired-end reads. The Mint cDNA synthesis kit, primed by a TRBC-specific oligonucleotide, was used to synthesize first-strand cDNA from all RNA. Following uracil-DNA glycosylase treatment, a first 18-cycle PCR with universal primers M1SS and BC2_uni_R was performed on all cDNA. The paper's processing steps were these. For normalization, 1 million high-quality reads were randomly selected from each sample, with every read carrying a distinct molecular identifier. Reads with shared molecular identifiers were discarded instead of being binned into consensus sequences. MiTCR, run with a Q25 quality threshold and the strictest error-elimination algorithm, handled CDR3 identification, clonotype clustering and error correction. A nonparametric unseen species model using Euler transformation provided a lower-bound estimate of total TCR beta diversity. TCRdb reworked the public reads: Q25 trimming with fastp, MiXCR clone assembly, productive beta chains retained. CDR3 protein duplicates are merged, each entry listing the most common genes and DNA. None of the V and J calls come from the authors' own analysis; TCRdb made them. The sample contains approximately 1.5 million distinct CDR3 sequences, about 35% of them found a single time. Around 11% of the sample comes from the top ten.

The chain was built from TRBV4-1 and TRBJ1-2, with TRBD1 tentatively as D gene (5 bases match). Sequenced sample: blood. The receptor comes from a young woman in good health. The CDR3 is CASSQDLGRADHGYTF. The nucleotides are TGCGCCAGCAGCCAAGATCTGGGCAGGGCGGACCATGGCTACACCTTC.